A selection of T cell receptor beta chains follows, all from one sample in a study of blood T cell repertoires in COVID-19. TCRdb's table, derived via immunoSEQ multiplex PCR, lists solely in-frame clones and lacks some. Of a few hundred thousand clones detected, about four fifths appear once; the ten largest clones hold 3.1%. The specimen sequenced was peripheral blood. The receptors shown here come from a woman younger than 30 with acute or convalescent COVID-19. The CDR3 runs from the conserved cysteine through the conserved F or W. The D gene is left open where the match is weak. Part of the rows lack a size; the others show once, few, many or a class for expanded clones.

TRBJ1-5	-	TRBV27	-	CASSSRTGKNQPQHF
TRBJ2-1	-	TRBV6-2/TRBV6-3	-	CASSYPRDEQFF
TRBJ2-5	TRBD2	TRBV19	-	CASSGITSVQTQYF
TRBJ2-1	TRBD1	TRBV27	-	CASSWGQGAHDEQFF
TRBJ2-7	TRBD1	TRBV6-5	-	CASSQRTGGSLEQYF
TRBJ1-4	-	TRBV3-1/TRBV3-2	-	CASSQPVATNEKLFF
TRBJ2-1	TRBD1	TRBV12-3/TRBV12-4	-	CASSPDRPSKFF
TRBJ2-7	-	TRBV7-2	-	CASSQYRGLGYEQYF
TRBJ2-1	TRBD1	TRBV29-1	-	CSVPSAGQGFSSYNEQFF
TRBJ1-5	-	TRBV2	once	CASSDEKGTNNQPQHF
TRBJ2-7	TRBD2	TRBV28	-	CASSSWTSGSSYEQYF
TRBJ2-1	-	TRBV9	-	CASGGPEPYNEQFF
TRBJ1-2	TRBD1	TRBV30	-	CAWSPGTGGHYGYTF
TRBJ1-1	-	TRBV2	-	CASSEPTGTEAFF